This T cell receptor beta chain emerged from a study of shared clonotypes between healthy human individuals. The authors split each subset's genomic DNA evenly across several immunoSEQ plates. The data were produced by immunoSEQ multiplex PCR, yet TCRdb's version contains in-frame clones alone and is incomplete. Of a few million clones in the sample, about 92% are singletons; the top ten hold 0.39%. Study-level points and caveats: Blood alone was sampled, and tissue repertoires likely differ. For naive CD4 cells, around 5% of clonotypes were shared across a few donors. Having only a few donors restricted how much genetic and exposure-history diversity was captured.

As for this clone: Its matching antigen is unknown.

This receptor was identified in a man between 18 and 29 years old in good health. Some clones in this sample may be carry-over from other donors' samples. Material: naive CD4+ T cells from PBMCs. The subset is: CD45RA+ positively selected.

The CDR3 reads CASSLRPPAGEQYF. The CDR3 coding sequence is TGCGCCAGCAGCTTGCGGCCCCCGGCAGGCGAGCAGTACTTC. This chain joins TRBV5-1 and TRBJ2-7; no reliable D call. V gave up 1 base and J gave up 6 bases, with 14 bases separating them. Germline values: CDR1 SGHRS, CDR2 YFSETQ. The CDR3 is 14 amino acids.